These T cell receptor beta chains were read from a single sample in a study of shared clonotypes between healthy human individuals. The method was immunoSEQ multiplex PCR; TCRdb's version includes in-frame clones alone and lacks a portion of them. Of 2 million to 2.5 million clones in the sample, 85% to 95% were seen once. Source material: naive CD4+ T cells from PBMCs. These receptors were collected from a man aged 18 to 30 in good health. Some clones in this sample may be carry-over from other donors' samples. CDR3s include the opening cysteine and the closing phenylalanine or tryptophan. The D gene is left open where the match is weak. The size field is filled for only some rows; it gives once, few, many or a size class.

v_call	j_call	cdr3_length	d_call	clone_size	cdr3_aa	cdr3_nt
TRBV28	TRBJ2-7	13	NA	NA	CASSLQSAYEQYF	TGTGCCAGCAGTTTACAGTCTGCCTACGAGCAGTACTTC
TRBV4-2	TRBJ1-2	14	NA	NA	CASSQDLQLYGYTF	TGTGCCAGCAGCCAAGATTTACAGCTCTATGGCTACACCTTC
TRBV7-2	TRBJ2-7	15	TRBD2	NA	CASSAEGLAAYEQYF	TGTGCCAGCAGCGCCGAAGGACTAGCTGCTTACGAGCAGTACTTC
TRBV7-2	TRBJ2-3	16	TRBD2	once	CASSIFGTSGVDTQYF	TGTGCCAGCAGCATCTTCGGGACTAGCGGGGTAGATACGCAGTATTTT
TRBV6-4	TRBJ1-4	16	TRBD1	NA	CASSARRQGRSEKLFF	TGTGCCAGCAGTGCCCGCCGACAGGGGAGAAGTGAAAAACTGTTTTTT
TRBV2	TRBJ2-7	13	NA	NA	CASSVDLAYEQYF	TGTGCCAGCAGTGTCGACCTCGCCTACGAGCAGTACTTC
TRBV4-1	TRBJ2-7	15	TRBD2	NA	CASSQAAAGGYEQYF	TGCGCCAGCAGCCAAGCGGCAGCGGGAGGCTACGAGCAGTACTTC
TRBV19	TRBJ1-5	13	NA	few	CASRWHSNQPQHF	TGTGCCAGCAGGTGGCATAGCAATCAGCCCCAGCATTTT
TRBV30	TRBJ2-3	17	NA	NA	CAWSIRKTGPYTDTQYF	TGTGCCTGGAGTATAAGAAAAACAGGGCCTTACACAGATACGCAGTATTTT
TRBV7-3	TRBJ2-2	16	TRBD2	NA	CASSPSGTRNTGELFF	TGTGCCAGCAGCCCCTCCGGGACTAGAAACACCGGGGAGCTGTTTTTT
TRBV6-6	TRBJ1-2	11	NA	NA	CASSNFPGYTF	TGTGCCAGCAGCAACTTCCCTGGCTACACCTTC
TRBV9	TRBJ1-4	14	TRBD1	once	CASSEGQGREKLFF	TGTGCCAGCAGCGAGGGACAGGGGAGGGAAAAACTGTTTTTT
TRBV5-1	TRBJ2-1	12	NA	NA	CASSYLLEKQFF	TGCGCCAGCAGCTACCTTTTGGAGAAGCAGTTCTTC
TRBV6-5	TRBJ2-1	15	NA	NA	CASRTRLKGGNEQFF	TGTGCCAGCAGAACCCGACTAAAGGGCGGCAATGAGCAGTTCTTC
TRBV19	TRBJ1-2	14	TRBD1	NA	CASRPQGAEGGYTF	TGTGCCAGTAGACCTCAGGGGGCTGAGGGCGGCTACACCTTC